The 16 T cell receptor beta chains reported below all come from one sample, sequenced in a study of glioma-infiltrating T cells. Using RNA template, CDR3s of TCR alpha and beta were amplified with iRepertoire arm-PCR. Each CDR3 protein is one row after TCRdb ran MiXCR on the multiplex PCR reads. The top ten hold about 19% of the sample, which has 150,000 to 200,000 distinct CDR3 sequences, roughly 32% seen once. Material: glioma tissue, nonneoplastic brain tissue, or PBMCs (not recorded which). The receptors derive from a human donor with low-grade glioma or glioblastoma, undergoing nonglioma brain surgery, or in good health (not recorded which).

DNA for the CDR3: TGTGCCAGCAGCTTAGCTTTGCCCCGGGACAGGGGAAATACGCAGTATTTT. Its translation: CASSLALPRDRGNTQYF. V usage is TRBV7-2 and J usage is TRBJ2-3; 10 bases are a match to TRBD1. This CDR3 comprises 17 residues. V was pared by 0 bases and J by 7 bases, with 10 bases of the junction left unmatched. Per the germline V gene, CDR1 is SGHTA and CDR2 is FQGNSA.

The chain couples TRBV5-6 to TRBJ1-2, with a weak D call TRBD1 (5 bases). Between the trimmed V and J ends, which lost 0 bases and 2 bases, there was a span of 8 bases. Germline assignment: CDR1 SGHDT and CDR2 YYEEEE. CDR3 length: 14 residues. The CDR3 reads CASSLVRANYGYTF. The CDR3 DNA follows: TGTGCCAGCAGCTTGGTCAGGGCGAACTATGGCTACACCTTC.

V usage is TRBV29-1 and J usage is TRBJ2-1; TRBD1 might be the D (6 bases). The CDR3 is 14 amino acids. CDR1 SQVTM and CDR2 ANQGSEA come from the germline V gene. Trimming shortened V by 5 bases and J by 7 bases, and 18 bases separated the two germline ends. The CDR3 is CSVRKSKRGNEQFF. CDR3 sequence (DNA): TGCAGCGTTCGAAAGTCAAAGAGGGGGAATGAGCAGTTCTTC.

This clonotype has a count of ten or more. This chain uses TRBV20-1 with TRBJ2-1; D is undetermined. Germline V lookup: CDR1 DFQATT, CDR2 SNEGSKA (reference sequence). There are 15 residues in the CDR3. V lost 1 base and J 2 bases, leaving 12 bases between the germline ends. The CDR3 here is CSARVFDITYNEQFF. The CDR3 DNA follows: TGCAGTGCTAGAGTCTTCGATATCACCTACAATGAGCAGTTCTTC.

There are many counts of this clonotype. The V call is TRBV28, the J call TRBJ2-5, with 11 bases that match TRBD2. This CDR3 comprises 15 residues. Per germline, CDR1 MDHEN and CDR2 SYDVKM. V was clipped by 4 bases and J by 5 bases; unmatched bases: 6. The CDR3 nucleotides are TGTGCCAGCAGTTCTCCGGGACTAGCGGTGGAGACCCAGTACTTC. Its translation: CASSSPGLAVETQYF.

CDR3 protein: CASSKGQKLGDTQYF. The CDR3 nucleotides read TGTGCCAGTAGTAAGGGACAGAAGCTGGGAGATACGCAGTATTTT. The chain joins TRBV19 to TRBJ2-3, with 7 positions matching TRBD1. Germline CDR1 LNHDA, CDR2 SQIVND (reference sequence). V lost 4 bases and J lost 5; bases outside the gene matches: 9. The CDR3 runs to 15 residues.

This clonotype was observed a handful of times. This chain connects TRBV7-3 to TRBJ2-3, with D possibly TRBD2 on 6 matching bases. CDR1 and CDR2 from the germline V gene are SGHTA and FQGTGA. This CDR3 contains 14 residues. V lost 2 bases, J lost 6 bases, and 12 bases lay in between. DNA for the CDR3: TGTGCCAGCAGCTTATCGACTAGTGTCGATACGCAGTATTTT. Its protein is CASSLSTSVDTQYF.

The sample holds a few counts of this clonotype. The rearrangement joins TRBV19 to TRBJ2-1; the match to TRBD2 covers 15 bases. This CDR3 is built from 16 residues. The trim removed 5 bases at V and 9 bases at J, leaving 8 bases unmatched. Germline CDR1 and CDR2: LNHDA and SQIVND (reference sequence). CDR3 residues: CASSFGLAGGPFEQFF. DNA for the CDR3: TGTGCCAGTAGTTTCGGACTAGCGGGAGGGCCTTTTGAGCAGTTCTTC.

To note about this clonotype: A read error may be the cause here, since a much bigger clone is one base away. The V and J genes are TRBV27 and TRBJ2-5; D is undetermined. The CDR3 contains 15 residues. Per the germline V gene, CDR1 is MNHEY and CDR2 is SMNVEV (reference sequence). The V gene lost 0 bases and the J gene lost 4 bases, with 12 bases spanning the gap. The CDR3 is CASSLSRVERETQYF. In DNA form, the CDR3 reads TGTGCCAGCAGTTTATCTCGAGTGGAGCGAGAGACCCAGTACTTC.

This clonotype was seen at least ten times. This rearrangement joins TRBV12-5 to TRBJ2-3; D is ambiguous. Germline loops: CDR1 LGHNT, CDR2 FRNRAP. The CDR3 has 12 amino acids. V was shortened by 4 bases and J by 3 bases, with 5 bases between the two germline ends. The CDR3 nucleotides are TGTGCTAGTGGTTCGAGGACAGATACGCAGTATTTT. This sequence encodes CASGSRTDTQYF.

This clonotype has at least ten counts. This chain uses TRBV20-1 with TRBJ2-5; 8 nucleotides agree with TRBD1. CDR1 is DFQATT, CDR2 SNEGSKA, per germline (reference sequence). V shed 3 bases, J shed 1 base, and the junction held 4 bases outside the gene matches. The CDR3 sequence is 14 residues long. CDR3 loop: CSARTGVPQETQYF. The CDR3 nucleotides are TGCAGTGCTAGGACAGGGGTCCCCCAAGAGACCCAGTACTTC.

At least ten counts were recorded for this clonotype. The chain is built from TRBV7-9 and TRBJ2-5, with D hard to call. CDR1 is SEHNR, CDR2 FQNEAQ, per germline (reference sequence). Between the trimmed V and J ends, which lost 0 bases and 7 bases, there was a span of 9 bases. The length of the CDR3 is 13 residues. The CDR3 sequence is CASSLADLSTQYF. The CDR3 nucleotides are TGTGCCAGCAGCTTAGCCGATTTGTCGACCCAGTACTTC.

This clonotype has a count of ten or more. This chain joins TRBV20-1 and TRBJ2-7; 10 bases agree with TRBD2. CDR3 size: 15 residues. J lost 5 bases, V lost 4 bases, and 11 bases had no gene match. CDR1 DFQATT and CDR2 SNEGSKA come from the germline V gene (reference sequence). CDR3 nucleotides: TGCAGTGCTATCCCAAGCGGGAGGGCCTTAAACGAGCAGTACTTC. Amino acid sequence: CSAIPSGRALNEQYF.

V usage is TRBV5-1 and J usage is TRBJ2-1; 8 bases agree with TRBD1. The CDR3 runs 16 residues. The V gene end was trimmed by 4 bases and the J gene end by 8 bases; junction bases not matched to a gene: 14. The germline V gene encodes CDR1 SGHRS and CDR2 YFSETQ. CDR3 residues: CASSLHGQGKEDEQFF. The CDR3 DNA reads TGCGCCAGCAGCCTCCATGGACAGGGCAAAGAAGATGAGCAGTTCTTC. Complete variable domain (other parts from reference TRBV5-1 and TRBJ2-1): KAGVTQTPRYLIKTRGQQVTLSCSPISGHRSVSWYQQTPGQGLQFLFEYFSETQRNKGNFPGRFSGRQFSNSRSEMNVSTLELGDSALYLCASSLHGQGKEDEQFFGPGTRLTVL.

This clonotype was observed many times. This sequence joins TRBV7-2 and TRBJ2-3; possible D gene TRBD2, 6 bases. The ends were cut back, 1 base at V and 5 bases at J, with 16 bases in the middle. CDR3 size: 16 residues. CDR1 is SGHTA, CDR2 FQGNSA, per germline. CDR3 sequence reads: CASSLVGGMSRDTQYF. The CDR3 bases are TGTGCCAGCAGCTTAGTGGGCGGGATGTCGAGAGATACGCAGTATTTT.

J is TRBJ2-7 and V is TRBV6-2 or TRBV6-3, with D possibly being TRBD2 (5 bases). V gave up 3 bases and J gave up 0 bases, with 12 bases separating them. Germline-derived CDR1 and CDR2 are MNHEY and SVGEGT. There are 15 residues in the CDR3. Written as DNA, the CDR3 is TGTGCCAGCAGTTATGCTAGCAGGACCTCCTACGAGCAGTACTTC. Its protein is CASSYASRTSYEQYF.